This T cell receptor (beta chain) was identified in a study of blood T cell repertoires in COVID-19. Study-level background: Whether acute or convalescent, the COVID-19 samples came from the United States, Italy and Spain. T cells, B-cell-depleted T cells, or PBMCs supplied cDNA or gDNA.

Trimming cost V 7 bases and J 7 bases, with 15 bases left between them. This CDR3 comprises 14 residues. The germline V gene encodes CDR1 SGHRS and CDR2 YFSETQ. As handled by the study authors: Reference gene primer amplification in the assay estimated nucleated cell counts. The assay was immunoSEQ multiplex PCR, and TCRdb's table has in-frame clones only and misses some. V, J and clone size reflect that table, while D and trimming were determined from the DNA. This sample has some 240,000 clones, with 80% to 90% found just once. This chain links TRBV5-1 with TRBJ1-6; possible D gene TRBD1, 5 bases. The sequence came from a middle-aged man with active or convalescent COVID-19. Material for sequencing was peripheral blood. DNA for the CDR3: TGCGCCAGCCGTAGGTGGGGGGAGAATTCACCCCTCCACTTT. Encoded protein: CASRRWGENSPLHF.